The rows below give T cell receptor beta chains drawn from one sample of a study of chemoradiotherapy in HPV16-positive cancers. Method: immunoSEQ multiplex PCR; TCRdb's copy keeps in-frame clones and lacks some. The data contain thousands of clones, around 94% of them singletons. Sampling took place from a patient who underwent chemoradiotherapy. These receptors were collected from a human donor with HPV-associated anogenital cancer. Both conserved end residues are part of each CDR3. The D gene is left open where the match is weak. For some rows the clone size is stated as once, few or many, or as a class when expanded; others skip it.

TGCGCCAGCAGCCGCGGACCCTATAGCAATCAGCCCCAGCATTTT | CASSRGPYSNQPQHF | - | 15 | TRBV4-1 | - | TRBJ1-5
TGCGCCAGCAGCCAGTTAACAGGGCAGGACTCCTACGAGCAGTACTTC | CASSQLTGQDSYEQYF | - | 16 | TRBV4-3 | - | TRBJ2-7
TGCAGCGTTGCAAAACGAGGACAGGGGGCAGCTAATGAAAAACTGTTTTTT | CSVAKRGQGAANEKLFF | TRBD1 | 17 | TRBV29-1 | - | TRBJ1-4
TGTGCCAGCAGCTTACCAGGGAACTACAATGAGCAGTTCTTC | CASSLPGNYNEQFF | - | 14 | TRBV7-9 | - | TRBJ2-1
TGCGCCAGCGTTTTAGACAGGGCAGGCAACTATGGCTACACCTTC | CASVLDRAGNYGYTF | TRBD1 | 15 | TRBV4-3 | - | TRBJ1-2
TGTGCCAGTAGTATAGGCGATTCCTACAATGAGCAGTTCTTC | CASSIGDSYNEQFF | - | 14 | TRBV19 | once | TRBJ2-1
TGTGCCAGCAGCGGGGACCTCAACTATGGCTACACCTTC | CASSGDLNYGYTF | - | 13 | TRBV5-4 | - | TRBJ1-2
TGTGCCAGCAGGGATAGACAGGGCCGGAATCAGCCCCAGCATTTT | CASRDRQGRNQPQHF | TRBD1 | 15 | TRBV2 | - | TRBJ1-5
TGTGCCAGCAGCTCTGGGGACAGGGCCGAGCAGTACTTC | CASSSGDRAEQYF | TRBD1 | 13 | TRBV7-9 | - | TRBJ2-7
TGTGCCAGTAGTGCCTCCCTTTATTCCAGCAATCAGCCCCAGCATTTT | CASSASLYSSNQPQHF | - | 16 | TRBV19 | - | TRBJ1-5
TGTGCCAGCAGCCCGGACAGGGCAGGTGCCGGGGAGCTGTTTTTT | CASSPDRAGAGELFF | TRBD1 | 15 | TRBV11-2 | - | TRBJ2-2
TGTGCCAGCAGCTTAGTTTTTTCTGGACCCAGAACCTACAATGAGCAGTTCTTC | CASSLVFSGPRTYNEQFF | - | 18 | TRBV7-2 | - | TRBJ2-1
TGTGCCAGCAGCTTAGAGGCTCAGGGACCCTATGGCTACACCTTC | CASSLEAQGPYGYTF | - | 15 | TRBV7-6 | - | TRBJ1-2
TGTGCCAGCAGTTGGGACAGGGGTCAGCCCCAGCATTTT | CASSWDRGQPQHF | TRBD1 | 13 | TRBV27 | - | TRBJ1-5
TGTGCCAGCAGCTCCTACCTGAACACTGAAGCTTTCTTT | CASSSYLNTEAFF | - | 13 | TRBV5-5 | - | TRBJ1-1
TGCGCCAGCAGCCAAGATCTGGCGGGGGGCAGCGACGAGCAGTACTTC | CASSQDLAGGSDEQYF | TRBD2 | 16 | TRBV4-3 | - | TRBJ2-7
TGTGCCAGCAGCTCCTCCGCAGACAGCTCCTATAATTCACCCCTCCACTTT | CASSSSADSSYNSPLHF | - | 17 | TRBV7-9 | - | TRBJ1-6
TGTGCCAGCATCTCGACCAACAGGGGGGAGACCCAGTACTTC | CASISTNRGETQYF | TRBD1 | 14 | TRBV11-2 | - | TRBJ2-5
TGTGCCAGCAGTTTAGACGGACAGGGGGAAGCTTTCTTT | CASSLDGQGEAFF | TRBD1 | 13 | TRBV27 | - | TRBJ1-1
TGTGCCAGTAGTGTGGGGGGCTACACCGGGGAGCTGTTTTTT | CASSVGGYTGELFF | - | 14 | TRBV19 | - | TRBJ2-2
TGTGCCAGCAGCCCAAGGGACAGGGGTGAAAATTCACCCCTCCACTTT | CASSPRDRGENSPLHF | TRBD1 | 16 | TRBV7-3 | - | TRBJ1-6
TGTGCCAGCGGGACAGGGGAGGACAATGAGCAGTTCTTC | CASGTGEDNEQFF | TRBD1 | 13 | TRBV2 | - | TRBJ2-1
TGTGCCAGCAGCTTAGGGCCAGATTTCCAGCCCCAGCATTTT | CASSLGPDFQPQHF | - | 14 | TRBV7-9 | once | TRBJ1-5
TGTGCCTGGAGTGATGTACTGGGAGGGCGTGAGGAGCAGTACTTC | CAWSDVLGGREEQYF | TRBD2 | 15 | TRBV30 | - | TRBJ2-7
TGTGCCAGCAGCCCACCCCAATACAATGAGCAGTTCTTC | CASSPPQYNEQFF | - | 13 | TRBV11-3 | - | TRBJ2-1
TGTGCCAGCAGCTTAATGGCTCCACGAACCACAGATACGCAGTATTTT | CASSLMAPRTTDTQYF | - | 16 | TRBV7-6 | - | TRBJ2-3
TGCGCCAGCAGCCAATTAGGACCCACCTACTATGGCTACACCTTC | CASSQLGPTYYGYTF | - | 15 | TRBV4-3 | - | TRBJ1-2
TGTGCCAGCAGTCCCAACAGGGACTCCTACGAGCAGTACTTC | CASSPNRDSYEQYF | - | 14 | TRBV27 | - | TRBJ2-7
TGTGCCAGCAGTTACCCAAACCAAGGGTCACCCCTCCACTTT | CASSYPNQGSPLHF | - | 14 | TRBV6-5 | - | TRBJ1-6
TGTGCCCAACCGGGACAAGATGGAGGCTACACCTTC | CAQPGQDGGYTF | - | 12 | TRBV7-2 | - | TRBJ1-2
- | CASSTSAAYRGFDSPLHF | - | 18 | TRBV28 | - | TRBJ1-6
TGTGCCAGCAGTGGGACCGGGACAGTGAGATATGGCTACACCTTC | CASSGTGTVRYGYTF | TRBD1 | 15 | TRBV28 | - | TRBJ1-2
TGCGCCAGCAGCCCCTACTCGGCCCAAGAATCAACTAATGAAAAACTGTTTTTT | CASSPYSAQESTNEKLFF | - | 18 | TRBV4-3 | - | TRBJ1-4
TGTGCCTCCTCCCAGGGGGACACCGGGGAGCTGTTTTTT | CASSQGDTGELFF | TRBD1 | 13 | TRBV30 | - | TRBJ2-2
TGTGCCAGCAGCTTAGGGGCAGGGCTGGGCGACTATGGCTACACCTTC | CASSLGAGLGDYGYTF | - | 16 | TRBV7-2 | - | TRBJ1-2
TGTGCCACCAGCTGGACAGGGGGATACTATTACTATGGCTACACCTTC | CATSWTGGYYYYGYTF | TRBD1 | 16 | TRBV15 | - | TRBJ1-2
TGTGCCAGCAGTTTGTTGAGCCGTCAGGACAGGGGGCCTGGGGCCAACGTCCTGACTTTC | CASSLLSRQDRGPGANVLTF | TRBD1 | 20 | TRBV28 | once | TRBJ2-6
TGTGCCAGCAGCTTACAGCCTTTGGACAGGGGAAAGGGACTCTATGGCTACACCTTC | CASSLQPLDRGKGLYGYTF | TRBD1 | 19 | TRBV11-1 | - | TRBJ1-2
TGTGCCAGCAGTGCGGGAAAGGGATCGGGCTATGGCTACACCTTC | CASSAGKGSGYGYTF | - | 15 | TRBV2 | - | TRBJ1-2
TGCGCCAGCCACGATAACTATGGCTACACCTTC | CASHDNYGYTF | - | 11 | TRBV10-2 | - | TRBJ1-2
TGTGCCAGCAGTGGGGACAGGGAAAAACTGTTTTTT | CASSGDREKLFF | TRBD1 | 12 | TRBV2 | - | TRBJ1-4
TGTGCCACCAGCTTACAGGGAGGCAATCAGCCCCAGCATTTT | CATSLQGGNQPQHF | - | 14 | TRBV15 | - | TRBJ1-5
TGTGCCAGCAGCTTACGGCTTGAAGCTTTCTTT | CASSLRLEAFF | - | 11 | TRBV13 | - | TRBJ1-1
TGTGCCAGCAGTCTAATAAAGAACACTGAAGCTTTCTTT | CASSLIKNTEAFF | - | 13 | TRBV28 | - | TRBJ1-1
TGCGCCAGCAGCTCCGGGACCGATTCACCCCTCCACTTT | CASSSGTDSPLHF | - | 13 | TRBV5-1 | - | TRBJ1-6
TGTGCCTGGAAGGGACAGGGGGCCGGTAATGAAAAACTGTTTTTT | CAWKGQGAGNEKLFF | TRBD1 | 15 | TRBV30 | - | TRBJ1-4
TGCGCCAGCAGCTTGGTTTCAGGCGTGAGATCAAGCTCCTACGAGCAGTACTTC | CASSLVSGVRSSSYEQYF | - | 18 | TRBV5-1 | once | TRBJ2-7
TGTGCCAGCACTAAACTAGGGGAAAAACTGTTTTTT | CASTKLGEKLFF | - | 12 | TRBV28 | - | TRBJ1-4
TGTGCCAGCAGCTTTAACTCACCCCTCCACTTT | CASSFNSPLHF | - | 11 | TRBV7-8 | - | TRBJ1-6
TGTGCCAGCAGCATAGGGGGTCCCGAGCAGTACTTC | CASSIGGPEQYF | - | 12 | TRBV7-2 | - | TRBJ2-7
TGTGCCAGCAGTGAAAGCGCTGTCGAGGGGGAAAAACTGTTTTTT | CASSESAVEGEKLFF | - | 15 | TRBV2 | - | TRBJ1-4
TGTGCCAGCAGTGATTCTACCTACGAGCAGTACTTC | CASSDSTYEQYF | - | 12 | TRBV6-6 | - | TRBJ2-7
TGCGCCAGCAGCTTGGCCGGGACAGCGTTCGGTGGAAACACCATATATTTT | CASSLAGTAFGGNTIYF | TRBD1 | 17 | TRBV5-1 | - | TRBJ1-3
TGTGCCAGCAGTTCTCCGGGACAGTATAATTCACCCCTCCACTTT | CASSSPGQYNSPLHF | TRBD1 | 15 | TRBV28 | - | TRBJ1-6
TGTGCCAGCAGCTTATACCAGGGATGGAGTACTGAAGCTTTCTTT | CASSLYQGWSTEAFF | - | 15 | TRBV7-6 | - | TRBJ1-1